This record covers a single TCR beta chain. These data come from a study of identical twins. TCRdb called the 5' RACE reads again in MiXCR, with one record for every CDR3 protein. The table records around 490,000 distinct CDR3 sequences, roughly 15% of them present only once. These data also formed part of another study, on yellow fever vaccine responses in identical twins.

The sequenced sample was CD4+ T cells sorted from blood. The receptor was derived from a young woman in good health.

As DNA, the CDR3 is TGTGCCAGCAGCTTAGGGGACAGAAAAAACAATGAGCAGTTCTTC. Translating gives CASSLGDRKNNEQFF. V gene TRBV7-8 combines with J gene TRBJ2-1, with 7 bases fitting TRBD1. The CDR3 sequence is 15 residues long. Germline V gene lookup returns CDR1 SGHVS and CDR2 FQNEAQ. V shed 1 base and J 5 bases; nucleotides not matched to a gene: 5.